This TCR beta chain was sequenced during a study of blood T cell repertoires in COVID-19. Background on the study: Some COVID-19 samples were acute and others convalescent; all came from the United States, Italy and Spain.

This clone appeared a few times. Study processing details: Cell counts per sample came from amplifying reference gene primers. Method: immunoSEQ multiplex PCR; TCRdb's copy keeps in-frame clones and lacks some. D and trimming come from the DNA, and the V and J calls and clone size come from that table. The table shows approximately 360,000 clones, with roughly nine tenths occurring only once. The ends lost 5 bases at V and 6 bases at J; junction bases unmatched: 7. Looked up from germline, CDR1 is SGHTA and CDR2 is FQGNSA. The CDR3 is made up of 16 amino acids. The sequenced sample was peripheral blood. This TCR was sampled from a man aged 40-49 years with acute or convalescent COVID-19. The chain carries TRBV7-2 and TRBJ2-3; 14 bases match TRBD2. This CDR3 reads CASSPPGLAGVDTQYF. DNA for the CDR3: TGTGCCAGCAGCCCACCGGGACTAGCGGGGGTGGATACGCAGTATTTT. Based on the CDR3 plus reference TRBV7-2 and TRBJ2-3, the full variable domain is GAGVSQSPSNKVTEKGKDVELRCDPISGHTALYWYRQSLGQGLEFLIYFQGNSAPDKSGLPSDRFSAERTGGSVSTLTIQRTQQEDSAVYLCASSPPGLAGVDTQYFGPGTRLTVL.